Many counts were recorded for the clone carrying this TCR beta chain. Each CDR3 protein gets one entry after TCRdb re-called the 5' RACE reads with MiXCR. The data show over 60,000 distinct CDR3 sequences, around 4.8% seen once. This sample stems from a study of neurological immune-mediated disorders. The germline V and J ends were trimmed by 2 bases and 8 bases, with 7 bases remaining between them. CDR3 length: 13 residues. Germline V lookup: CDR1 SEHNR, CDR2 FQNEAQ (reference sequence). The receptor was isolated from a woman between 70 and 85 years old with multiple sclerosis. The sequencing input was PBMCs. The gene calls are TRBV7-9 and TRBJ1-6; D remains unclear. The DNA for the CDR3 is TGTGCCAGCAGCTTAACGGGCGATTCACCCCTCCACTTT. Encoded protein: CASSLTGDSPLHF.